This T cell receptor (beta chain) was found in a study of cytomegalovirus exposure and HLA in healthy donors. Study-level results: The classifier was said to identify cytomegalovirus status with high specificity and sensitivity.

As concerns this clone: Its cognate antigen is unknown.

The repertoire was sequenced with immunoSEQ multiplex PCR; TCRdb's copy has only in-frame clones and lacks some. The repertoire consists of approximately 300,000 clones, with 87% occurring once and the leading ten covering roughly 1.2%. Trimming took 0 bases from V and 2 from J; bases not matched to a gene: 3. This CDR3 has 16 residues. The V gene's germline CDR1 is SGDLS and CDR2 YYNGEE. Sample: PBMCs. The J gene is TRBJ2-1, the V gene TRBV9; 9 positions match TRBD1. This sequence was found in a woman aged 30 to 39 in good health and CMV-seropositive. CDR3 loop: CASSVARTGAYNEQFF. The DNA of the CDR3 is TGTGCCAGCAGCGTAGCGAGGACAGGGGCCTACAATGAGCAGTTCTTC.